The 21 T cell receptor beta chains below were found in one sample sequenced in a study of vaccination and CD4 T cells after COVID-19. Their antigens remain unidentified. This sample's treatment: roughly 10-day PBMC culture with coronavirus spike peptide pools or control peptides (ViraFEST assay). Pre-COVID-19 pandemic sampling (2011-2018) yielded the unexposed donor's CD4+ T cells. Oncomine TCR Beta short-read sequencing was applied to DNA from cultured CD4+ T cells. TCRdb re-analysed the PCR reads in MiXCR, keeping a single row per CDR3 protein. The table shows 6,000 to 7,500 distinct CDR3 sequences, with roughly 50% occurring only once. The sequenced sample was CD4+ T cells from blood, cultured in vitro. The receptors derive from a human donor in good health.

CDR3 sequence: CASSTPQGNYGYTF. The DNA for the CDR3 is TGCGCCAGCAGCACCCCACAGGGTAACTATGGCTACACCTTC. The genes are TRBV5-1 and TRBJ1-2; tentatively, D is TRBD1 (6 bases). This CDR3 is built from 14 residues. The V end lost 4 bases, the J end lost 1 base, and 11 bases lay between the germline ends. Per the germline V gene, CDR1 is SGHRS and CDR2 is YFSETQ.

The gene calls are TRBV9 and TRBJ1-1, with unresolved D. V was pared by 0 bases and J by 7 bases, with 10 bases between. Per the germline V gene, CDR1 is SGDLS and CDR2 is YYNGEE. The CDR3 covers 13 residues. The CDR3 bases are TGTGCCAGCAGCGTAGTTCATGGGAGTGAAGCTTTCTTT. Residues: CASSVVHGSEAFF.

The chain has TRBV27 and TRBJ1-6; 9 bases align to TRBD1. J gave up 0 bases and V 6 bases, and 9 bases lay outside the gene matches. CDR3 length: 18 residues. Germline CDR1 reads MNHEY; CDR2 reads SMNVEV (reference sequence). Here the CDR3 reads CASSPLGTGSSYNSPLHF. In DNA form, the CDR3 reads TGTGCCAGCAGCCCCCTTGGGACAGGGAGCTCCTATAATTCACCCCTCCACTTT.

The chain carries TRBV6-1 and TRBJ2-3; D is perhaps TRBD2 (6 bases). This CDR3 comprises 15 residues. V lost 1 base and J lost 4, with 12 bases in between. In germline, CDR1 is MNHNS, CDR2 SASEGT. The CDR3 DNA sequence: TGTGCCAGCAGTGAAGTAGGGGCGGGGTCAGATACGCAGTATTTT. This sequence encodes CASSEVGAGSDTQYF.

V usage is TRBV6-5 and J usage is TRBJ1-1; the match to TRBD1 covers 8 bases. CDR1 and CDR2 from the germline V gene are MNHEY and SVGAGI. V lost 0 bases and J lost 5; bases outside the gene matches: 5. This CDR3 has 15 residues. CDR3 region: CASSYSHTGGTEAFF. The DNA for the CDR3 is TGTGCCAGCAGTTACTCCCATACAGGGGGGACTGAAGCTTTCTTT.

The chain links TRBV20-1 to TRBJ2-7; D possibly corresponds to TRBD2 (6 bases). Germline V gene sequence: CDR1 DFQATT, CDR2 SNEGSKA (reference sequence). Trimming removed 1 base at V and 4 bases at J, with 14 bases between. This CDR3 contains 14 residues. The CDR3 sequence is CSARVGTQGYEQYF. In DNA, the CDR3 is TGCAGTGCTAGAGTAGGGACTCAAGGATACGAGCAGTACTTC.

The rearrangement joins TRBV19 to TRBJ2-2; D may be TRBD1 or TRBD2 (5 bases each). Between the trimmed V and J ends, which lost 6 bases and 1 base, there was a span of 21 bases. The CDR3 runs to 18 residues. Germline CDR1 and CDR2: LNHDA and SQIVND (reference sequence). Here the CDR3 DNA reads TGTGCCAGTAGCAAGCGAGGGGCGTGGGATGGGAACACCGGGGAGCTGTTTTTT. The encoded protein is CASSKRGAWDGNTGELFF.

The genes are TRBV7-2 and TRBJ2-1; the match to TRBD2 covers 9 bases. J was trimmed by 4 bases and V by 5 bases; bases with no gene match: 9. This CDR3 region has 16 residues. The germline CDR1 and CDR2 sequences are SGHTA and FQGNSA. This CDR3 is CASSPAGRGGYNEQFF. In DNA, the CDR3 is TGTGCCAGCAGCCCGGCTGGGCGGGGGGGGTACAATGAGCAGTTCTTC. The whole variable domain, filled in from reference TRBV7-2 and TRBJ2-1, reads GAGVSQSPSNKVTEKGKDVELRCDPISGHTALYWYRQSLGQGLEFLIYFQGNSAPDKSGLPSDRFSAERTGGSVSTLTIQRTQQEDSAVYLCASSPAGRGGYNEQFFGPGTRLTVL.

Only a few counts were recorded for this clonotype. CDR3: CASSEGQDYGYTF. The CDR3, as DNA: TGCGCCAGCAGTGAGGGACAGGACTATGGCTACACCTTC. This chain joins TRBV10-1 and TRBJ1-2; 7 bases line up with TRBD1. The V gene end was trimmed by 2 bases and the J gene end by 3 bases; junction bases not matched to a gene: 0. The CDR3 spans 13 residues. Germline V gene lookup returns CDR1 WNHNN and CDR2 SYGVQD (reference sequence).

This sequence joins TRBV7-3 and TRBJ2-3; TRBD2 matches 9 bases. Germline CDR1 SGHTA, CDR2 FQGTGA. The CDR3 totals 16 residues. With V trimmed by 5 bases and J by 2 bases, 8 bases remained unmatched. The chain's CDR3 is CASSPTSGGNTDTQYF. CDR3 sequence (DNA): TGTGCCAGCAGCCCCACGAGCGGGGGGAACACAGATACGCAGTATTTT.

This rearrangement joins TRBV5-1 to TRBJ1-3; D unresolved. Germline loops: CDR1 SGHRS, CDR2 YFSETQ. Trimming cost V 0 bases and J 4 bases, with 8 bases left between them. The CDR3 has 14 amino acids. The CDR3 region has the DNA TGCGCCAGCAGCTTGGATGCGGAAGGAAACACCATATATTTT. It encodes CASSLDAEGNTIYF. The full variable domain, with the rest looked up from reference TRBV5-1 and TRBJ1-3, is KAGVTQTPRYLIKTRGQQVTLSCSPISGHRSVSWYQQTPGQGLQFLFEYFSETQRNKGNFPGRFSGRQFSNSRSEMNVSTLELGDSALYLCASSLDAEGNTIYFGEGSWLTVV.

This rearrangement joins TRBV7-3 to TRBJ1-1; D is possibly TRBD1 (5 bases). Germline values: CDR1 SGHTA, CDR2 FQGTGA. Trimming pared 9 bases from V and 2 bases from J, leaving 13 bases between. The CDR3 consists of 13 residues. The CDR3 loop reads CASVDSFNTEAFF. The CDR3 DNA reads TGTGCCAGTGTTGACAGCTTTAACACTGAAGCTTTCTTT.

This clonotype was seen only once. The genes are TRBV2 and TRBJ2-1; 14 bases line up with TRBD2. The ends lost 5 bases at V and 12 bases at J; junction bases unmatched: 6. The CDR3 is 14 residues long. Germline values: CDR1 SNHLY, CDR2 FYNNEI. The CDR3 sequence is CASSLGLAGGGQFF. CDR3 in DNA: TGTGCCAGCAGTCTCGGACTAGCGGGGGGCGGGCAGTTCTTC.

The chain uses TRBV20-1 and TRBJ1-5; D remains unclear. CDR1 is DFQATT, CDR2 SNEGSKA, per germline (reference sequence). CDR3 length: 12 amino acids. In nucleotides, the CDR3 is TGCAGCGGCCGGGAAGCCAATCAGCCCCAGCATTTT. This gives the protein CSGREANQPQHF.

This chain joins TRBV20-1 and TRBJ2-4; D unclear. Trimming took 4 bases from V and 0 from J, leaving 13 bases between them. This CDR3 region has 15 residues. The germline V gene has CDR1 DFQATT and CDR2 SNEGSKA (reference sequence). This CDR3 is CSANSVGLAKNIQYF. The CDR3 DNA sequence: TGCAGTGCTAACTCCGTCGGGTTAGCCAAAAACATTCAGTACTTC.

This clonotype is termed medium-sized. CDR3 nucleotide sequence: TGCAGTGCTCCTCAGGGGGCGAATGAAAAACTGTTTTTT. Its translation is CSAPQGANEKLFF. This sequence joins TRBV20-1 and TRBJ1-4; 8 bases match TRBD1. CDR1 and CDR2 from the germline V gene are DFQATT and SNEGSKA (reference sequence). The CDR3 runs to 13 residues. V dropped 5 bases and J dropped 5; count of bases not matched to a gene: 4.

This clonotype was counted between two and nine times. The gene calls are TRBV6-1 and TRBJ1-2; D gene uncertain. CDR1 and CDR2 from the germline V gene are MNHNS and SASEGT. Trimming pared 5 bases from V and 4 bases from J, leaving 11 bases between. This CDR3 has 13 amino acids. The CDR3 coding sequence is TGTGCCAGCAGTACAACAGACGGCTATGGCTACACCTTC. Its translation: CASSTTDGYGYTF.

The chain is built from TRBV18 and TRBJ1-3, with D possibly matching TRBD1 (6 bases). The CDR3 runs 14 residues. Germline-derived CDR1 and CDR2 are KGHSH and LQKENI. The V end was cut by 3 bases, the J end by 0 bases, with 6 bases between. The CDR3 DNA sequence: TGTGCCAGCTCACCGGACAGCTCTGGAAACACCATATATTTT. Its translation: CASSPDSSGNTIYF. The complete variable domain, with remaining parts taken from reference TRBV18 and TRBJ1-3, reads NAGVMQNPRHLVRRRGQEARLRCSPMKGHSHVYWYRQLPEEGLKFMVYLQKENIIDESGMPKERFSAEFPKEGPSILRIQQVVRGDSAAYFCASSPDSSGNTIYFGEGSWLTVV.

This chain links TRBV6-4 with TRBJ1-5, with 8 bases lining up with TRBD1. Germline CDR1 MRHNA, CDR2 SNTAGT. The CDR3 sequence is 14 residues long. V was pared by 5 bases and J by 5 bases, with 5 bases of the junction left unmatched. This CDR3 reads CASSRLQGDQPQHF. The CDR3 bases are TGTGCCAGCAGTCGGCTACAGGGGGATCAGCCCCAGCATTTT.

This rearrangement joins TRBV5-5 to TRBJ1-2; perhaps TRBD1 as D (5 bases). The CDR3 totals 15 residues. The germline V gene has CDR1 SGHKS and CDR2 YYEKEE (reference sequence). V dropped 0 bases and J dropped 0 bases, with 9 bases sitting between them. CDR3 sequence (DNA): TGTGCCAGCAGCTTGGTAGGACACACTAACTATGGCTACACCTTC. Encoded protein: CASSLVGHTNYGYTF.

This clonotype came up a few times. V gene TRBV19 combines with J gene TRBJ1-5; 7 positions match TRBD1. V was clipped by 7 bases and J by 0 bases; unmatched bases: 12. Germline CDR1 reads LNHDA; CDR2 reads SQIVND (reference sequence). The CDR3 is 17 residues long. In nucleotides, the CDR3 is TGTGCCAGTACCCGGACAGGAGGGACCCATAGCAATCAGCCCCAGCATTTT. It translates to CASTRTGGTHSNQPQHF.